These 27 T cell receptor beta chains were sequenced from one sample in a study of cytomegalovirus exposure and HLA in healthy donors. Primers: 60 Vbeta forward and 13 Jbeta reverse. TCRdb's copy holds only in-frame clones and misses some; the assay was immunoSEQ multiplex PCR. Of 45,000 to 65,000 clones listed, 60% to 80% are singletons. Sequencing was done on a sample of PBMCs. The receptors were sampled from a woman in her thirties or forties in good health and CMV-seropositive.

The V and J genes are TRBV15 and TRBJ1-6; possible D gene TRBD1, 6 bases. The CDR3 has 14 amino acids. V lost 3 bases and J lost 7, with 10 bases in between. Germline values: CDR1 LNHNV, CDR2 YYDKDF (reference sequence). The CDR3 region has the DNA TGTGCCACCAGCAGGGACAGCCAAAATTCACCCCTCCACTTT. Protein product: CATSRDSQNSPLHF.

The CDR3 DNA reads as TGTGCCAGTAGCGGGAGGGACAGACGCTCCTACGAGCAGTACTTC. Amino acid sequence: CASSGRDRRSYEQYF. This chain connects TRBV19 to TRBJ2-7; the D gene is possibly TRBD2 (8 bases). Trimming cost V 6 bases and J 0 bases, with 15 bases left between them. The germline CDR1 and CDR2 sequences are LNHDA and SQIVND (reference sequence). This CDR3 contains 15 residues. The variable domain in full, completed from reference TRBV19 and TRBJ2-7, reads DGGITQSPKYLFRKEGQNVTLSCEQNLNHDAMYWYRQDPGQGLRLIYYSQIVNDFQKGDIAEGYSVSREKKESFPLTVTSAQKNPTAFYLCASSGRDRRSYEQYFGPGTRLTVT.

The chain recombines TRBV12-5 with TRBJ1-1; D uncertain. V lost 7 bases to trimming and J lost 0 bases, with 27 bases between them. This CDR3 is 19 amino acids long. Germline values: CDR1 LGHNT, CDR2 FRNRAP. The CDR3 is CASAPQSSWAWLLNTEAFF. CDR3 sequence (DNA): TGTGCTAGTGCCCCACAATCTTCATGGGCGTGGTTACTGAACACTGAAGCTTTCTTT.

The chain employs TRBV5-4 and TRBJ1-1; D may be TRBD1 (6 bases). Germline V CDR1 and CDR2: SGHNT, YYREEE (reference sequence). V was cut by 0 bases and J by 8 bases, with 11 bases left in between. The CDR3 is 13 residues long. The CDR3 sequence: CASSLAGTKEAFF. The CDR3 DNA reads TGTGCCAGCAGCTTGGCCGGGACAAAAGAAGCTTTCTTT. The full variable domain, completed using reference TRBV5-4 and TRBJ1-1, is ETGVTQSPTHLIKTRGQQVTLRCSSQSGHNTVSWYQQALGQGPQFIFQYYREEENGRGNFPPRFSGLQFPNYSSELNVNALELDDSALYLCASSLAGTKEAFFGQGTRLTVV.

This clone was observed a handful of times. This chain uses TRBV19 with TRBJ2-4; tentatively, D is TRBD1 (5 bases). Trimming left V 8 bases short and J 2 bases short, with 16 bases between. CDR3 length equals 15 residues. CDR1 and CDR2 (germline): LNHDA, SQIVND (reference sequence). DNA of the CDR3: TGTGCCAGTCTGTCAGGGATGGAGTCCAAAAACATTCAGTACTTC. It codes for CASLSGMESKNIQYF.

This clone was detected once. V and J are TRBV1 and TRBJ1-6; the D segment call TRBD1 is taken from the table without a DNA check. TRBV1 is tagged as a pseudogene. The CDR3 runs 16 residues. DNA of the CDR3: TGCACCAGCAGCCAAGAAAATCTCAGGGATAATTCACCCCTCCACTTT. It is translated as CTSSQENLRDNSPLHF.

CDR3 in amino acids: CASSVDGGVYTEAFF. In DNA, the CDR3 is TGTGCCAGCAGCGTAGATGGCGGGGTCTACACTGAAGCTTTCTTT. The V call is TRBV9, the J call TRBJ1-1; D unclear. V lost 0 bases to trimming and J lost 3 bases, with 12 bases between them. Germline V gives CDR1 SGDLS, CDR2 YYNGEE. CDR3 length equals 15 residues.

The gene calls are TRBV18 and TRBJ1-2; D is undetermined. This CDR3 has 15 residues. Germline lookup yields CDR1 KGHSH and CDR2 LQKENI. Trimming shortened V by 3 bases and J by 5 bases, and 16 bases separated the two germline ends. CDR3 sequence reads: CASSPSVTVVYGYTF. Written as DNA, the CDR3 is TGTGCCAGCTCACCCTCGGTGACTGTTGTTTATGGCTACACCTTC.

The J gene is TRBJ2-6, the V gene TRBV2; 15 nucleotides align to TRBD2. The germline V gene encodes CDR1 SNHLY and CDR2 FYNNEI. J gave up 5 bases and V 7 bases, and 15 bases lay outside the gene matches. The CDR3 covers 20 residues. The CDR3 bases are TGTGCCAGCACCAAGGGACTAGCGGGGGGAGCCCGGGCTCGGGCCAACGTCCTGACTTTC. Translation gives CASTKGLAGGARARANVLTF.

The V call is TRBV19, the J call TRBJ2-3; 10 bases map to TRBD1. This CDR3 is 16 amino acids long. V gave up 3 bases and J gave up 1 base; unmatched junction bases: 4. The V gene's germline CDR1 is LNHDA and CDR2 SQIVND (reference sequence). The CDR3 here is CASSIRTGGGTDTQYF. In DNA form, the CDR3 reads TGTGCCAGTAGTATCCGGACAGGGGGTGGCACAGATACGCAGTATTTT.

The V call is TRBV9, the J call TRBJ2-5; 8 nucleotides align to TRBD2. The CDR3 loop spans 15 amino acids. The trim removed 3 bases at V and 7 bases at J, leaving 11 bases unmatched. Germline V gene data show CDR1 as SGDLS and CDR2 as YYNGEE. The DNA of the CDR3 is TGTGCCAGCAGCGCCGGGACTAGTAACTCGGGGACCCAGTACTTC. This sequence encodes CASSAGTSNSGTQYF.

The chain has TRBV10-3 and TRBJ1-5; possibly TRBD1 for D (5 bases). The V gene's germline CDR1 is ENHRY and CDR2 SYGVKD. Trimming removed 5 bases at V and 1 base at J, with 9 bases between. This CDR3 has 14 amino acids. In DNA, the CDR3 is TGTGCCATCAGTTTCGGGGGGAGCAATCAGCCCCAGCATTTT. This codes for CAISFGGSNQPQHF.

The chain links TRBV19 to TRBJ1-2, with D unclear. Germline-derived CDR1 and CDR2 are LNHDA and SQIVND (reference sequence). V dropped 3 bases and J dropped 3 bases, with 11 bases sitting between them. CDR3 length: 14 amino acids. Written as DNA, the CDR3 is TGTGCCAGTAGTATTCAGAGGAGGGACTATGGCTACACCTTC. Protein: CASSIQRRDYGYTF.

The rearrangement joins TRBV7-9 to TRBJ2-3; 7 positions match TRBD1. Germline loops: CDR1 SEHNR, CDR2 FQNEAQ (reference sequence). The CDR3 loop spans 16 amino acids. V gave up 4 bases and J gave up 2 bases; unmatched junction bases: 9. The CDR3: CASSSSPGTVTDTQYF. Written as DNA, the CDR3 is TGTGCCAGCAGCTCCTCCCCCGGGACAGTCACAGATACGCAGTATTTT.

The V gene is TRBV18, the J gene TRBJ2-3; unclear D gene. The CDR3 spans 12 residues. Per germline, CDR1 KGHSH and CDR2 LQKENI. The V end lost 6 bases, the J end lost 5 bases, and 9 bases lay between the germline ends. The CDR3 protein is CASSPIVDTQYF. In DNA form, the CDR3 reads TGTGCCAGCTCCCCGATAGTAGATACGCAGTATTTT.

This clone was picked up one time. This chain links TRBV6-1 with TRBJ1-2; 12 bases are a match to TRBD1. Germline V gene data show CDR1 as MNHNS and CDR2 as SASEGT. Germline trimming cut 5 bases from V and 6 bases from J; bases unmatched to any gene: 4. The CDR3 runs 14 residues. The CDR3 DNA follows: TGTGCCAGCAGTAGCGGGACAGGGGGCGATGGCTACACCTTC. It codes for CASSSGTGGDGYTF.

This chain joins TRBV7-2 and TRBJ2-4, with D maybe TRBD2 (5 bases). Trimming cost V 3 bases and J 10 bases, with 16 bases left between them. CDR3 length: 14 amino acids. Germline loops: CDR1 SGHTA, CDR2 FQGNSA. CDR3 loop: CASSFPGKSQIQYF. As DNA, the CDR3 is TGTGCCAGCAGCTTCCCCGGGAAGTCACAAATTCAGTACTTC.

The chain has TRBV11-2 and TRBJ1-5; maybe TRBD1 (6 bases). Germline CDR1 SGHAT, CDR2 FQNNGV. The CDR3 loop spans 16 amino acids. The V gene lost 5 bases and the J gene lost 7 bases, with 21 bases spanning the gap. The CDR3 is CASSPTTGLQSQPQHF. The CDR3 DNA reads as TGTGCCAGCAGCCCGACAACAGGGTTACAGAGCCAGCCCCAGCATTTT.

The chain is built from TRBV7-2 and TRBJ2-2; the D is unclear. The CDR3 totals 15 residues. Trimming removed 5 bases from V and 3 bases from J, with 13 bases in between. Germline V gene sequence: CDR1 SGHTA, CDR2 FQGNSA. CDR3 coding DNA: TGTGCCAGCAGCGCCCGAGTCGACTACACCGGGGAGCTGTTTTTT. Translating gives CASSARVDYTGELFF.

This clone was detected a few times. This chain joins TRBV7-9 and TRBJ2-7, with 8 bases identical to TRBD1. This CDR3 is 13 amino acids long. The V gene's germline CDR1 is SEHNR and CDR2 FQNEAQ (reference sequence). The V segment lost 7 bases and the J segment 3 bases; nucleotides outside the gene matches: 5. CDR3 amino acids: CASTGTGVYEQYF. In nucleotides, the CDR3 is TGTGCCAGCACCGGGACAGGAGTCTACGAGCAGTACTTC.

The CDR3 spells CASSLRDSYSNQPQHF. In nucleotides, the CDR3 is TGTGCCAGCAGCTTAAGAGACAGCTATAGCAATCAGCCCCAGCATTTT. The V gene is TRBV7-8, the J gene TRBJ1-5; tentative D call: TRBD1 (5 bases). The V gene lost 2 bases and the J gene lost 0 bases, with 11 bases spanning the gap. The CDR3 is made up of 16 amino acids. From germline, CDR1 is SGHVS and CDR2 FQNEAQ.

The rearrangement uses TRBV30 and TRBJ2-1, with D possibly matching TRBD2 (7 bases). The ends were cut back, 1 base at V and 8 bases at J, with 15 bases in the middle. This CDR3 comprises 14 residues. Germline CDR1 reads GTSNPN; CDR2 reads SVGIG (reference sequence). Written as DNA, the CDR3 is TGTGCCTGGAGTGGTGGGGGGGGCTTGGATGAGCAGTTCTTC. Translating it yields CAWSGGGGLDEQFF.

The CDR3 DNA sequence: TGTGCCAGCAGCTTATTCGCGAGTTTGGGACAACAGAACACCGGGGAGCTGTTTTTT. It is translated as CASSLFASLGQQNTGELFF. V is TRBV5-6 and J is TRBJ2-2; perhaps TRBD1 as D (6 bases). This CDR3 region has 19 residues. Germline CDR1 reads SGHDT; CDR2 reads YYEEEE. With 2 bases removed from V and 1 base from J, the gap between germline ends came to 21 bases. The full variable domain, its missing parts supplied by reference TRBV5-6 and TRBJ2-2, is DAGVTQSPTHLIKTRGQQVTLRCSPKSGHDTVSWYQQALGQGPQFIFQYYEEEERQRGNFPDRFSGHQFPNYSSELNVNALLLGDSALYLCASSLFASLGQQNTGELFFGEGSRLTVL.

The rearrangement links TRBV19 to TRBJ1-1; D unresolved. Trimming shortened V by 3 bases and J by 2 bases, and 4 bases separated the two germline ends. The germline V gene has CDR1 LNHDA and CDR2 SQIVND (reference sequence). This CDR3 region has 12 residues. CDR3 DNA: TGTGCCAGTAGTATTAGTAACACTGAAGCTTTCTTT. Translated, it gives CASSISNTEAFF.

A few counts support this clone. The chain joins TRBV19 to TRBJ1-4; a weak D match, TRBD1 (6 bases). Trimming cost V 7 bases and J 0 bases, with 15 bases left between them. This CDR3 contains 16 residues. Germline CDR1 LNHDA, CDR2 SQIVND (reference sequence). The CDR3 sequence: CASTTQGKATNEKLFF. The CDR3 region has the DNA TGTGCCAGTACCACTCAGGGGAAGGCAACTAATGAAAAACTGTTTTTT.

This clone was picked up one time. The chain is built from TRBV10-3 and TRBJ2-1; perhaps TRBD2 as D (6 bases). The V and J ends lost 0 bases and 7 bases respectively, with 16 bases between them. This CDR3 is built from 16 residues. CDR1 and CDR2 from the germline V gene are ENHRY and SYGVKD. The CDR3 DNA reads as TGTGCCATCAGTGAGTCTTATCCAGCGGGTGGGAATGAGCAGTTCTTC. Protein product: CAISESYPAGGNEQFF.

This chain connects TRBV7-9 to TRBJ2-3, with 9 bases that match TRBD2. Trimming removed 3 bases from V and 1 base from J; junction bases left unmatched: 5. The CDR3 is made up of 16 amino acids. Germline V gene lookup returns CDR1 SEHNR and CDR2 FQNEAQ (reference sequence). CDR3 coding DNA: TGTGCCAGCAGCTTTGGCGGGGGGGGAGGCACAGATACGCAGTATTTT. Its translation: CASSFGGGGGTDTQYF.